Following are 27 T cell receptor beta chains from one sample sequenced in a study of identical twins. TCRdb re-called the 5' RACE reads with MiXCR, one entry per CDR3 protein. This table holds 450,000 to 600,000 distinct CDR3 sequences, about 20% found once. These data are also associated with another study on yellow fever vaccine responses in identical twins.

The sample comprised CD4+ T cells sorted from blood. These receptors were taken from a young woman in good health.

The CDR3 is CASSFSLAGGTGELFF. The CDR3 coding sequence is TGTGCCAGCAGCTTCAGTCTAGCGGGAGGTACCGGGGAGCTGTTTTTT. This rearrangement joins TRBV11-2 to TRBJ2-2; 11 bases are shared with TRBD2. CDR3 length equals 16 residues. J was trimmed by 5 bases and V by 3 bases; bases with no gene match: 5. CDR1 SGHAT and CDR2 FQNNGV come from the germline V gene.

The chain carries TRBV10-3 and TRBJ2-3, with D uncertain. V was pared by 0 bases and J by 2 bases, with 9 bases between. The CDR3 extends over 15 amino acids. Looked up from germline, CDR1 is ENHRY and CDR2 is SYGVKD. This CDR3 is CAISESGLLTDTQYF. Written as DNA, the CDR3 is TGTGCCATCAGTGAGTCGGGTCTTCTCACAGATACGCAGTATTTT.

The chain couples TRBV4-2 to TRBJ2-2; 11 bases align to TRBD2. CDR1 LGHNA and CDR2 YNFKEQ come from the germline V gene. The trim removed 5 bases at V and 6 bases at J, leaving 11 bases unmatched. The CDR3 loop spans 17 amino acids. In nucleotides, the CDR3 is TGTGCCAGCAGCAAACTACTAGCGGGAGTGACGTCCGGGGAGCTGTTTTTT. Encoded protein: CASSKLLAGVTSGELFF.

The chain recombines TRBV6-1 with TRBJ1-5; the D gene is possibly TRBD1 (5 bases). From germline, CDR1 is MNHNS and CDR2 SASEGT. The CDR3 totals 14 residues. With 4 bases removed from V and 6 bases from J, the gap between germline ends came to 13 bases. The CDR3 DNA sequence: TGTGCCAGCAGTGTTTTAGGGACCGGTCAGCCCCAGCATTTT. It translates to CASSVLGTGQPQHF.

The chain couples TRBV7-8 to TRBJ2-5, with 7 bases aligning to TRBD1. Germline V gene sequence: CDR1 SGHVS, CDR2 FQNEAQ. This CDR3 comprises 16 residues. After removal of 5 bases from V and 4 bases from J, the junction contained 13 bases not matched to a gene. DNA for the CDR3: TGTGCCAGCAGCCCCGACACTGGACAGGTCGGAGAGACCCAGTACTTC. Translated, it gives CASSPDTGQVGETQYF.

In its sample, this clonotype was seen a few times. The rearrangement links TRBV5-1 to TRBJ2-1, with no clear D. Germline V gene data show CDR1 as SGHRS and CDR2 as YFSETQ. Trimming took 0 bases from V and 4 from J, leaving 8 bases between them. The CDR3 totals 14 residues. CDR3 loop: CASSLESTYNEQFF. Here the CDR3 DNA reads TGCGCCAGCAGCTTGGAGTCTACATACAATGAGCAGTTCTTC.

The chain carries TRBV14 and TRBJ1-6; tentative D call: TRBD1 (6 bases). Per the germline V gene, CDR1 is SGHDN and CDR2 is FVKESK. The CDR3 length is 17 residues. Trimming removed 0 bases from V and 3 bases from J, with 12 bases in between. CDR3 region: CASSQDLGQLYNSPLHF. The CDR3 nucleotides are TGTGCCAGCAGCCAAGACCTTGGACAGCTCTATAATTCACCCCTCCACTTT.

The V and J genes are TRBV20-1 and TRBJ2-2; weak D call: TRBD1 (5 bases). From germline, CDR1 is DFQATT and CDR2 SNEGSKA (reference sequence). This CDR3 is built from 13 residues. Deletions cut 3 bases from V and 5 bases from J, with 10 bases between. In DNA form, the CDR3 reads TGCAGTGCTAGGCCTAGACAGACCGGGGAGCTGTTTTTT. Translated, it gives CSARPRQTGELFF.

The sample holds one count of this clonotype. This rearrangement joins TRBV9 to TRBJ2-5; TRBD1 aligns across 7 bases. V trimming: 5 bases; J trimming: 8 bases; junction bases outside the gene matches: 21. This CDR3 has 17 amino acids. The germline V gene has CDR1 SGDLS and CDR2 YYNGEE. CDR3 DNA sequence: TGTGCCAGCAGGTCCGTAAGGACAGGCCGACAGTCCCCTACCCAGTACTTC. This encodes CASRSVRTGRQSPTQYF.

This clonotype appeared a few times. This chain links TRBV2 with TRBJ2-3; possibly TRBD1 for D (6 bases). The V end was cut by 4 bases, the J end by 1 base, with 9 bases between. CDR3 size: 14 residues. From germline, CDR1 is SNHLY and CDR2 FYNNEI. The CDR3 coding sequence is TGTGCCAGCAGTGGGGACATCGGCACAGATACGCAGTATTTT. This sequence encodes CASSGDIGTDTQYF.

This rearrangement joins TRBV7-9 to TRBJ2-7; no firm D call. Germline V gene lookup returns CDR1 SEHNR and CDR2 FQNEAQ (reference sequence). The V end was cut by 4 bases, the J end by 5 bases, with 15 bases between. This CDR3 region has 14 residues. CDR3 bases: TGTGCCAGCAGCTCCCAGACGAGAATCCACGAGCAGTACTTC. This translates into CASSSQTRIHEQYF.

This chain joins TRBV28 and TRBJ2-1; 8 bases are a match to TRBD2. V shed 7 bases, J shed 2 bases, and the junction held 10 bases outside the gene matches. The germline CDR1 and CDR2 sequences are MDHEN and SYDVKM. CDR3 length: 16 amino acids. The CDR3 loop reads CASTREGGGPYNEQFF. The CDR3 coding sequence is TGTGCCAGCACTCGGGAGGGCGGGGGACCCTACAATGAGCAGTTCTTC.

The CDR3 coding sequence is TGTGCCAGCAGTGCTGAGGGACCTCGCGAGCAGTACTTC. This encodes CASSAEGPREQYF. The chain joins TRBV25-1 to TRBJ2-7; tentatively, D is TRBD1 or TRBD2 (5 bases each). Trimming left V 4 bases short and J 6 bases short, with 13 bases between. The CDR3 has 13 residues. The V gene's germline CDR1 is MGHDK and CDR2 SYGVNS.

In this sample, this clonotype turned up a few times. This sequence joins TRBV3-1 and TRBJ1-4; D is possibly TRBD1 (5 bases). V was cut by 4 bases and J by 8 bases, with 17 bases left in between. Germline V gene sequence: CDR1 LGHDT, CDR2 YNNKEL (reference sequence). The CDR3 is made up of 15 amino acids. The chain's CDR3 is CASSRAGQVGEKLFF. The CDR3 coding sequence is TGTGCCAGCAGCCGCGCGGGGCAGGTTGGCGAAAAACTGTTTTTT.

In its sample, this clonotype was seen a few times. This CDR3 is CASSLGLWTGGADTQYF. The CDR3 nucleotides read TGTGCCAGCAGCTTGGGGTTATGGACAGGGGGCGCAGATACGCAGTATTTT. The chain links TRBV5-6 to TRBJ2-3; 11 positions match TRBD1. V lost 0 bases and J lost 4; bases outside the gene matches: 7. The CDR3 consists of 17 residues. Germline values: CDR1 SGHDT, CDR2 YYEEEE.

Notes on this clonotype: The junction departs from the called germline gene at one end, perhaps through a read error. The chain carries TRBV20-1 and TRBJ2-1; 12 positions agree with TRBD2. This CDR3 is built from 12 residues. The germline gives CDR1 DFQATT, CDR2 SNEGSKA (reference sequence). DNA for the CDR3: TGCAGTCCTAGCGGGGGGGCCTTTGAGCAGTTCTTC. Encoded protein: CSPSGGAFEQFF.

The V call is TRBV4-2, the J call TRBJ2-2; TRBD2 aligns across 12 bases. The V gene's germline CDR1 is LGHNA and CDR2 YNFKEQ. The CDR3 has 17 residues. V trimming: 1 base; J trimming: 6 bases; junction bases outside the gene matches: 6. The CDR3 loop reads CASSQASGGALAGELFF. CDR3 nucleotides: TGTGCCAGCAGCCAAGCTAGCGGGGGGGCTCTCGCCGGGGAGCTGTTTTTT.

This chain joins TRBV2 and TRBJ2-7; TRBD1 might be the D (6 bases). Germline V gene lookup returns CDR1 SNHLY and CDR2 FYNNEI. Deletions cut 7 bases from V and 4 bases from J, with 14 bases between. The CDR3 extends over 13 amino acids. The CDR3: CASKRTEIYEQYV. DNA of the CDR3: TGTGCCAGCAAGCGGACAGAAATATACGAGCAGTACGTC.

J is TRBJ2-5 and V is TRBV27; D is unclear. CDR3 size: 16 residues. Germline CDR1 is MNHEY and CDR2 is SMNVEV (reference sequence). Trimming pared 4 bases from V and 4 bases from J, leaving 19 bases between. CDR3 residues: CASSSRLAARLETQYF. The CDR3 DNA sequence: TGTGCCAGCAGTTCCCGGCTGGCAGCGAGGTTAGAGACCCAGTACTTC.

The chain uses TRBV9 and TRBJ2-4, with 9 nucleotides matching TRBD1. The CDR3 consists of 14 residues. V shed 3 bases and J 13 bases; nucleotides not matched to a gene: 11. Germline V gene lookup returns CDR1 SGDLS and CDR2 YYNGEE. Written as DNA, the CDR3 is TGTGCCAGCAGCGCACCCCCGGACAGGGGCATCCAGTACTTC. This codes for CASSAPPDRGIQYF.

This clonotype was picked up a small number of times. The rearrangement links TRBV6-5 to TRBJ2-6; possibly TRBD1 for D (6 bases). The CDR3 totals 17 residues. Germline V gives CDR1 MNHEY, CDR2 SVGAGI. The ends were cut back, 2 bases at V and 2 bases at J, with 13 bases in the middle. The CDR3 sequence: CASSYRTVTTGANVLTF. CDR3 in DNA: TGTGCCAGCAGTTACAGGACAGTTACAACTGGGGCCAACGTCCTGACTTTC.

The chain joins TRBV20-1 to TRBJ2-3; TRBD2 agrees at 9 bases. The CDR3 is 14 amino acids. Germline CDR1 and CDR2: DFQATT and SNEGSKA (reference sequence). The ends lost 6 bases at V and 3 bases at J; junction bases unmatched: 7. CDR3 sequence: CSAGASGKTDTQYF. CDR3 coding DNA: TGCAGTGCCGGTGCTAGCGGGAAGACAGATACGCAGTATTTT.

The chain carries TRBV11-2 and TRBJ2-7, with D perhaps matching TRBD1 (6 bases). Germline lookup yields CDR1 SGHAT and CDR2 FQNNGV. V lost 2 bases to trimming and J lost 1 base, with 12 bases between them. This CDR3 is built from 15 residues. In DNA form, the CDR3 reads TGTGCCAGCAGCTTAATGGACAGCCTTTCCTACGAGCAGTACGTC. Protein product: CASSLMDSLSYEQYV.

This clonotype turned up a few times. The chain links TRBV12-3 or TRBV12-4 to TRBJ2-3; D remains ambiguous. CDR3 length: 15 amino acids. The V end was cut by 3 bases, the J end by 3 bases, with 13 bases between. The CDR3 DNA reads as TGTGCCAGCAGTTTGCTTGGGATGGGGACAGATACGCAGTATTTT. Protein sequence: CASSLLGMGTDTQYF.

The gene calls are TRBV10-3 and TRBJ2-2; D possibly corresponds to TRBD1 (5 bases). The V and J ends lost 10 bases and 11 bases respectively, with 23 bases between them. This CDR3 contains 14 residues. Germline V gene sequence: CDR1 ENHRY, CDR2 SYGVKD. CDR3 DNA sequence: TGTGCCACGACTCCTTCGACAGAGTCGGCAGAGCTGTTTTTT. Residues: CATTPSTESAELFF.

This chain joins TRBV27 and TRBJ1-2, with D possibly being TRBD1 (6 bases). Trimming took 5 bases from V and 4 from J, leaving 14 bases between them. Germline CDR1 MNHEY, CDR2 SMNVEV (reference sequence). This CDR3 is built from 14 residues. CDR3 region: CASSPRDTPYGYTF. The DNA of the CDR3 is TGTGCCAGCAGTCCCCGGGACACCCCCTATGGCTACACCTTC.

The chain carries TRBV20-1 and TRBJ1-1; D remains ambiguous. CDR3 length equals 14 residues. The V gene's germline CDR1 is DFQATT and CDR2 SNEGSKA (reference sequence). Trimming took off 4 bases at V and 0 bases at J, with 12 bases between the two ends. CDR3 nucleotide sequence: TGCAGTGCTACAATGCGGACTGTGAACACTGAAGCTTTCTTT. Translation gives CSATMRTVNTEAFF.